What follows describes a single TCR beta chain. The PCR contained 60 Vbeta and 13 Jbeta primers. The repertoire was sequenced with immunoSEQ multiplex PCR; TCRdb's copy has only in-frame clones and lacks some. The data hold fewer than 110,000 clones, with roughly 82% observed a single time. The source of the sample is a study of cytomegalovirus exposure and HLA in healthy donors. V gave up 3 bases and J gave up 1 base, with 13 bases separating them. The CDR3 sequence is 15 residues long. The V gene's germline CDR1 is SGHDT and CDR2 YYEEEE. V usage is TRBV5-6 and J usage is TRBJ1-1; D remains unclear. This TCR was sampled from a man aged 30 to 39 in good health and CMV-seropositive. Sequenced: PBMCs. CDR3 loop: CASSSYSGKNTEAFF. The CDR3 DNA reads TGTGCCAGCAGCTCCTACTCCGGGAAGAACACTGAAGCTTTCTTT. The entire variable domain, with the rest obtained from reference TRBV5-6 and TRBJ1-1, is as follows: DAGVTQSPTHLIKTRGQQVTLRCSPKSGHDTVSWYQQALGQGPQFIFQYYEEEERQRGNFPDRFSGHQFPNYSSELNVNALLLGDSALYLCASSSYSGKNTEAFFGQGTRLTVV.